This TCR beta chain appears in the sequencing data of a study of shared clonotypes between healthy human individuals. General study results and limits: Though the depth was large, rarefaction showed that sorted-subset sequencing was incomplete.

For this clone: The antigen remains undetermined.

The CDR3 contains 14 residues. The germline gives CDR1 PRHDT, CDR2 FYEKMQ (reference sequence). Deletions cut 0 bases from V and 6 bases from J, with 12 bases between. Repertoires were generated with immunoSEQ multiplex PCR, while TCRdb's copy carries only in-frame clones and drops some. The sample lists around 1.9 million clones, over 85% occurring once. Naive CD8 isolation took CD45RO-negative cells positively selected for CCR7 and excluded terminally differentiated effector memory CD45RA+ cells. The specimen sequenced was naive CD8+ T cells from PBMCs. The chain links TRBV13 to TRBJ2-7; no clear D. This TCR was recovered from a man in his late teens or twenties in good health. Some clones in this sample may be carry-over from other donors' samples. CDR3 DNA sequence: TGTGCCAGCAGCTTAGGCCGGCGGCCCCTCGAGCAGTACTTC. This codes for CASSLGRRPLEQYF. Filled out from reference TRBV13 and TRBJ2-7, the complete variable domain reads AAGVIQSPRHLIKEKRETATLKCYPIPRHDTVYWYQQGPGQDPQFLISFYEKMQSDKGSIPDRFSAQQFSDYHSELNMSSLELGDSALYFCASSLGRRPLEQYFGPGTRLTVT.